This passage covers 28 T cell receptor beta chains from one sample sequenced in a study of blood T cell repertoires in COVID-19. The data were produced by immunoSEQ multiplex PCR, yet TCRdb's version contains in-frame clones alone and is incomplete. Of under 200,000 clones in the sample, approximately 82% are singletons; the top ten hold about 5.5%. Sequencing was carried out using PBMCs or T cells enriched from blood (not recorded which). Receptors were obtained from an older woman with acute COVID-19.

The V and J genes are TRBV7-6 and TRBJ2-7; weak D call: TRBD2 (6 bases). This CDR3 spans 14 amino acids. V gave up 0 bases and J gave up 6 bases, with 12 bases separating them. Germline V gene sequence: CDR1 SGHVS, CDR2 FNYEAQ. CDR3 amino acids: CASSLAGTPAEQYF. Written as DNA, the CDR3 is TGTGCCAGCAGCTTAGCCGGGACTCCGGCCGAGCAGTACTTC.

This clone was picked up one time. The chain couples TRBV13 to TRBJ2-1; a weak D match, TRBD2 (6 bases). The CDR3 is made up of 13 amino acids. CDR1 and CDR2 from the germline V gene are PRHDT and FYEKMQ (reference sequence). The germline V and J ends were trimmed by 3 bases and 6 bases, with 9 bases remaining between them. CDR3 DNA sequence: TGTGCCAGCAGCTTCGCGCGGGGCAATGAGCAGTTCTTC. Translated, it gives CASSFARGNEQFF.

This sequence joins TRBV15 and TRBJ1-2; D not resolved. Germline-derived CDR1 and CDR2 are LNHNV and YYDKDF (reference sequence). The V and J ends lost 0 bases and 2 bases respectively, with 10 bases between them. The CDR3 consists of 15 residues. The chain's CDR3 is CATSRDISGNYGYTF. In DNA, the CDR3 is TGTGCCACCAGCAGAGATATAAGCGGGAACTATGGCTACACCTTC.

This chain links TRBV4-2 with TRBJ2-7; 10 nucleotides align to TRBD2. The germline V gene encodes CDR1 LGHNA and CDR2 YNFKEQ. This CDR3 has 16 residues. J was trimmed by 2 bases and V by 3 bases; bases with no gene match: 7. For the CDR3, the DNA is TGTGCCAGCAGCCAGGACAGCGGGAGGGGAACCTACGAGCAGTACTTC. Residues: CASSQDSGRGTYEQYF.

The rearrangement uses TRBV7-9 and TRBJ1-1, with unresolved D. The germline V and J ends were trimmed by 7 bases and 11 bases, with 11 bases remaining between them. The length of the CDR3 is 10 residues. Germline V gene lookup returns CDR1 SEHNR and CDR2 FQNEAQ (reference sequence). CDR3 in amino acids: CASKREGAFF. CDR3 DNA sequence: TGTGCCAGCAAAAGGGAGGGCGCTTTCTTT.

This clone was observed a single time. The CDR3 sequence is CASSVDAGPSNQPQHF. Here the CDR3 DNA reads TGTGCCAGCAGCGTAGACGCAGGGCCTAGCAATCAGCCCCAGCATTTT. The chain links TRBV9 to TRBJ1-5, with D possibly TRBD1 on 5 matching bases. The CDR3 length is 16 residues. V dropped 0 bases and J dropped 0 bases, with 10 bases sitting between them. Germline V gene data show CDR1 as SGDLS and CDR2 as YYNGEE.

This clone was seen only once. The CDR3 coding sequence is TGTGCCAGCAGCCCAACGGCGGGAAACAATCAGCCCCAGCATTTT. As protein: CASSPTAGNNQPQHF. The J gene is TRBJ1-5, the V gene TRBV7-9; D unresolved. Germline values: CDR1 SEHNR, CDR2 FQNEAQ (reference sequence). The CDR3 has 15 residues. The V gene lost 5 bases and the J gene lost 3 bases, with 14 bases spanning the gap. Supplemented by reference TRBV7-9 and TRBJ1-5, the full variable domain reads DTGVSQNPRHKITKRGQNVTFRCDPISEHNRLYWYRQTLGQGPEFLTYFQNEAQLEKSRLLSDRFSAERPKGSFSTLEIQRTEQGDSAMYLCASSPTAGNNQPQHFGDGTRLSIL.

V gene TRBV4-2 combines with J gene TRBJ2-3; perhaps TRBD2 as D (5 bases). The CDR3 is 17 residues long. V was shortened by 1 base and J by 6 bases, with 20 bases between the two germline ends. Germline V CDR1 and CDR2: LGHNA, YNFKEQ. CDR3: CASSQGALTRTWDTQYF. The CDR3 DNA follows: TGTGCCAGCAGCCAAGGAGCCTTAACTCGGACTTGGGATACGCAGTATTTT.

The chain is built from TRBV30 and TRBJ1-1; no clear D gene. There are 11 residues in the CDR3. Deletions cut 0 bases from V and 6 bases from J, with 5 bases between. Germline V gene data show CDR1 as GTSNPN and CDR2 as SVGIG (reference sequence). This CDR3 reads CAWSVLSEAFF. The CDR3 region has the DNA TGTGCCTGGAGTGTTCTTTCTGAAGCTTTCTTT.

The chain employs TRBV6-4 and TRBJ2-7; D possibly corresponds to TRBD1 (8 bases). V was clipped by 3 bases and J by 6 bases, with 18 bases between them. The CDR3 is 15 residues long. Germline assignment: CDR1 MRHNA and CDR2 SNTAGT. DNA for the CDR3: TGTGCCAGCAGTGAGGACAGGGAGGGGTTTGGCGAGCAGTACGTC. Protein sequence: CASSEDREGFGEQYV.

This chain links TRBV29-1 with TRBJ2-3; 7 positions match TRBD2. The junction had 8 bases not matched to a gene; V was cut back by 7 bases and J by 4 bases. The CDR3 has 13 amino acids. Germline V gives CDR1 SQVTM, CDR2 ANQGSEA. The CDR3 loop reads CSAEREGPDTQYF. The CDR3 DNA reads TGCAGCGCCGAAAGGGAGGGTCCAGATACGCAGTATTTT.

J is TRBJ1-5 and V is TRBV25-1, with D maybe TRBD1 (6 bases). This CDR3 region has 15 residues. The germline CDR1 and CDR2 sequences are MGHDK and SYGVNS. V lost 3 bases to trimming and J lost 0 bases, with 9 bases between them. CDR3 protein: CASSDGGHSNQPQHF. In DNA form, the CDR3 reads TGTGCCAGCAGTGATGGGGGCCATAGCAATCAGCCCCAGCATTTT.

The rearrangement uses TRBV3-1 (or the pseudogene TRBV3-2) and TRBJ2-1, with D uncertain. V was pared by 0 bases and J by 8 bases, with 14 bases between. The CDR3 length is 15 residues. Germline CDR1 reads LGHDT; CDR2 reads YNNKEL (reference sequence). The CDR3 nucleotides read TGTGCCAGCAGCCAAGATCCACCTCCCATAGATGAGCAGTTCTTC. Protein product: CASSQDPPPIDEQFF.

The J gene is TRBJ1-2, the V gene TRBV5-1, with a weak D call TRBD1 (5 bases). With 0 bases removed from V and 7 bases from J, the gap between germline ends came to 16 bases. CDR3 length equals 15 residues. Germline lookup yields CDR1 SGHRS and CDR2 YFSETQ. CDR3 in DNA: TGCGCCAGCAGCTTGGGGACCTTAAGGCAGGGTGGCTACACCTTC. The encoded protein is CASSLGTLRQGGYTF.

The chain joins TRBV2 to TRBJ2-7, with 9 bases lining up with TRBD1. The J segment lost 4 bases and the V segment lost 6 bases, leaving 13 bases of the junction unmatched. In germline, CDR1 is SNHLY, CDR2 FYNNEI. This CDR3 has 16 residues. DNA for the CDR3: TGTGCCAGCAGGAAACAGGGGGCCAAGACCCATTACGAGCAGTACGTC. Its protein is CASRKQGAKTHYEQYV.

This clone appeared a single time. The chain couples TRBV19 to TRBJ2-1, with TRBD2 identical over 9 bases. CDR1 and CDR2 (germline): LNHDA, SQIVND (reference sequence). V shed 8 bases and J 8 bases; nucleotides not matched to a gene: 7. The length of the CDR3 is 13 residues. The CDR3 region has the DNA TGTGCCAGTCGAGCGGGAGGCCGGCATGAGCAGTTCTTC. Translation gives CASRAGGRHEQFF.

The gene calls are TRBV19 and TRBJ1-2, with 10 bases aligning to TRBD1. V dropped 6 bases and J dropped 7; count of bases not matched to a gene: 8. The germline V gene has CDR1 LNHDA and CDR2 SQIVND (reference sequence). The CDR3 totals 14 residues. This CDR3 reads CASRPGQGKSGYTF. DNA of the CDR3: TGTGCCAGTAGACCGGGACAGGGGAAGTCTGGCTACACCTTC.

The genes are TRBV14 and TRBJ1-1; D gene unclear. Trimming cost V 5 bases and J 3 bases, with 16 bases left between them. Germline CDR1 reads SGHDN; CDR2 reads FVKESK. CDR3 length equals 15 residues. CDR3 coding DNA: TGTGCCAGCAGCGAGTTTGTCGGGTTACACACTGAAGCTTTCTTT. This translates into CASSEFVGLHTEAFF. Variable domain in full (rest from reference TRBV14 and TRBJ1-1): EAGVTQFPSHSVIEKGQTVTLRCDPISGHDNLYWYRRVMGKEIKFLLHFVKESKQDESGMPNNRFLAERTGGTYSTLKVQPAELEDSGVYFCASSEFVGLHTEAFFGQGTRLTVV.

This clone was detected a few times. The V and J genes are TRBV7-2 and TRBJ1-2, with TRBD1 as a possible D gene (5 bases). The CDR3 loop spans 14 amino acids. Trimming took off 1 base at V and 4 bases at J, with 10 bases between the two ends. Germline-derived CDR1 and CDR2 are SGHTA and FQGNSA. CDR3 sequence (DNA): TGTGCCAGCAGCTTAGGGCAGGGCCTCTATGGCTACACCTTC. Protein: CASSLGQGLYGYTF.

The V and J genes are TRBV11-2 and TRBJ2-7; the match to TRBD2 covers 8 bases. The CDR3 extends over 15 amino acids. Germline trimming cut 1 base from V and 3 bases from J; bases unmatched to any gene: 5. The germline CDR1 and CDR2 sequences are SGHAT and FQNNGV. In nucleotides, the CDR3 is TGTGCCAGCAGCTTAGGCCCTGGGACTAGCTACGAGCAGTACGTC. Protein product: CASSLGPGTSYEQYV.

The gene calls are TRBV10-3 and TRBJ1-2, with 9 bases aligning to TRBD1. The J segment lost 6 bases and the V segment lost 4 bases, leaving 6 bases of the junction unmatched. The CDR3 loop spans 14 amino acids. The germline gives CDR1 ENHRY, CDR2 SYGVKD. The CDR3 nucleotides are TGTGCCATCAGTGGATCCGGGACAGGGAATGGCTACACCTTC. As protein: CAISGSGTGNGYTF.

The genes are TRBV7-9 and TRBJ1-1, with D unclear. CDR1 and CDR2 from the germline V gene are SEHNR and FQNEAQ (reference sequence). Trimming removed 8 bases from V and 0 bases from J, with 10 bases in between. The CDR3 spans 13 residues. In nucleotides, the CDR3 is TGTGCCAGCGCTGGGAGAGTGAACACTGAAGCTTTCTTT. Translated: CASAGRVNTEAFF.

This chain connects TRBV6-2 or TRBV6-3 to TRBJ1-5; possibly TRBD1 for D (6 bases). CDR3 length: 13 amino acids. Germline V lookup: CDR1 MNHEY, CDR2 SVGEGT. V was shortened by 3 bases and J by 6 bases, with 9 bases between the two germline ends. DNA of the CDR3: TGTGCCAGCAGTTATACAGGGCGTCAGCCCCAGCATTTT. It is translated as CASSYTGRQPQHF.

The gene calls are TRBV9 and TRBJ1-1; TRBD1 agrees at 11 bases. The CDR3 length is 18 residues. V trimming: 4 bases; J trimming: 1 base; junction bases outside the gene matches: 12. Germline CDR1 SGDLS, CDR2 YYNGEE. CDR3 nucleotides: TGTGCCAGCAGCCAACGGGACAGGGGGAATCATGAGAACACTGAAGCTTTCTTT. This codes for CASSQRDRGNHENTEAFF.

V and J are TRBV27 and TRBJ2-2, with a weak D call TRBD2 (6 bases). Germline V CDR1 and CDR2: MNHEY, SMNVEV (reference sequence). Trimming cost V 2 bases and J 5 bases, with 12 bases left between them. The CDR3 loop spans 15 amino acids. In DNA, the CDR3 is TGTGCCAGCAGTTTAGACGGGAGAGGGACCGGGGAGCTGTTTTTT. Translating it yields CASSLDGRGTGELFF.

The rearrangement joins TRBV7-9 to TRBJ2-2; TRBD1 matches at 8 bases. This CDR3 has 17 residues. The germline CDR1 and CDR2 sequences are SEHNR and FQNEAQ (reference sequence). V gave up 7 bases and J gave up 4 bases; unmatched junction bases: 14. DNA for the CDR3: TGTGCCAGCAAACTAACAGGGGGAAGAATGATCACCGGGGAGCTGTTTTTT. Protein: CASKLTGGRMITGELFF.

As DNA, the CDR3 is TGTGCCAGCAGCTTCCCTAGCTTTAATGAAAAACTGTTTTTT. Its translation: CASSFPSFNEKLFF. The chain combines TRBV7-9 with TRBJ1-4; D unresolved. V was trimmed by 3 bases and J by 4 bases, leaving 9 bases between them. The germline V gene has CDR1 SEHNR and CDR2 FQNEAQ (reference sequence). The CDR3 has 14 residues.

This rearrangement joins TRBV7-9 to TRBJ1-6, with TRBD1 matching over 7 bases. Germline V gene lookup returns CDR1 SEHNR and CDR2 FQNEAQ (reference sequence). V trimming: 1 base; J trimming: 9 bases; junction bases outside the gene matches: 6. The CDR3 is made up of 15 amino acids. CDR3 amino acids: CASSLEAGGGSPLHF. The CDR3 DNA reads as TGTGCCAGCAGCTTAGAAGCAGGGGGTGGTTCACCCCTCCACTTT.